Each of the 4 T cell receptor beta chains below was sequenced from the same sample in a study of T cell changes during pregnancy in multiple sclerosis. Assay: immunoSEQ multiplex PCR; the TCRdb copy retains only in-frame clones and omits some. This sample has 30,000 or so clones, with approximately 87% found just once. Sequencing was performed on CD8+ T cells from peripheral blood mononuclear cells, taken after pregnancy. The source of these receptors is a female donor with multiple sclerosis, enrolled in a pregnancy study.

The rearrangement joins TRBV21-1 to TRBJ2-1; the table's D gene call, TRBD2, was not cross checked with the DNA. TRBV21-1 is labeled a pseudogene. The CDR3 is 14 amino acids. CDR3 sequence reads: CASSKCVPNNEQFF. In nucleotides, the CDR3 is TGTGCCAGCAGCAAATGCGTGCCGAACAATGAGCAGTTCTTC.

This chain uses TRBV15 with TRBJ1-2, with D maybe TRBD1 (5 bases). Germline V gives CDR1 LNHNV, CDR2 YYDKDF (reference sequence). V was clipped by 0 bases and J by 3 bases, with 11 bases between them. This CDR3 has 15 residues. CDR3 bases: TGTGCCACCAGCAGAGAGGATCTAGGGGACTATGGCTACACCTTC. Translated, it gives CATSREDLGDYGYTF.

A word on this clone: This same CDR3 is encoded by further DNA sequences in the sample. The rearrangement uses TRBV7-6 and TRBJ1-5; maybe TRBD1 (5 bases). CDR1 SGHVS and CDR2 FNYEAQ come from the germline V gene. The CDR3 runs to 15 residues. The V and J ends lost 3 bases and 7 bases respectively, with 16 bases between them. The CDR3 nucleotides read TGTGCCAGCAGCTTGTTTGGGCCAGGGTTACAGCCCCAGCATTTT. This codes for CASSLFGPGLQPQHF.

The chain couples TRBV7-9 to TRBJ1-4, with 7 bases aligning to TRBD1. The germline CDR1 and CDR2 sequences are SEHNR and FQNEAQ (reference sequence). With V trimmed by 3 bases and J by 5 bases, 6 bases remained unmatched. The CDR3 has 15 residues. Here the CDR3 DNA reads TGTGCCAGCAGCTTGGATGGACAGGCAAATGAAAAACTGTTTTTT. Translated: CASSLDGQANEKLFF.